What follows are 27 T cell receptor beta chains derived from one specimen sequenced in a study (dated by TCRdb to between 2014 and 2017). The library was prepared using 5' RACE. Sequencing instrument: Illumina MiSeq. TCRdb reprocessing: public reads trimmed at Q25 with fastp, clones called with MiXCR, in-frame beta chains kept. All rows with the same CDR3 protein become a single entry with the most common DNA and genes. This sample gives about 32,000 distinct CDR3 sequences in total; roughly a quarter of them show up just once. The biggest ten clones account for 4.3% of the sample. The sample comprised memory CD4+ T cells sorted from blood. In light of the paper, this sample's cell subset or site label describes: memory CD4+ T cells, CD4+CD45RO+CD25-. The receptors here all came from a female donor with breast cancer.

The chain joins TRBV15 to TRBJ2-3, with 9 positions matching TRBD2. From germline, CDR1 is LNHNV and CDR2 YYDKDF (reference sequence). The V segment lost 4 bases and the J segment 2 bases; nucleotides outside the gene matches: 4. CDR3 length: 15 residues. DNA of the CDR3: TGTGCCACCAGCAAGCTAGCGGGACCCACAGATACGCAGTATTTT. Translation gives CATSKLAGPTDTQYF. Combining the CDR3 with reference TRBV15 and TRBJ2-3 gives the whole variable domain DAMVIQNPRYQVTQFGKPVTLSCSQTLNHNVMYWYQQKSSQAPKLLFHYYDKDFNNEADTPDNFQSRRPNTSFCFLDIRSPGLGDTAMYLCATSKLAGPTDTQYFGPGTRLTVL.

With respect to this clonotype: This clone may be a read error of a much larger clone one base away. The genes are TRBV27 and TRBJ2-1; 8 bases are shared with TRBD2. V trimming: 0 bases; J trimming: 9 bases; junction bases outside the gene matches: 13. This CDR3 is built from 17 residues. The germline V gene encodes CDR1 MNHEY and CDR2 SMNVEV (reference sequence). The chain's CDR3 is CASSLSRIGGALGEQFF. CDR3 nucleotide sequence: TGTGCCAGCAGTTTATCACGCATCGGGGGGGCCTTGGGTGAGCAGTTCTTC.

The CDR3 DNA reads as TGTGCCAGCAGTCTGCCGGGGGCCCAGACCCAGTACTTC. Its translation is CASSLPGAQTQYF. This chain uses TRBV28 with TRBJ2-5, with D possibly being TRBD1 or TRBD2 (6 bases each). V was pared by 5 bases and J by 6 bases, with 13 bases between. Germline loops: CDR1 MDHEN, CDR2 SYDVKM. The CDR3 length is 13 residues.

CDR3 protein: CASSEVGGADGYTF. The DNA of the CDR3 is TGTGCCAGCAGTGAAGTGGGTGGAGCTGATGGCTACACCTTC. The V and J genes are TRBV2 and TRBJ1-2; D is undetermined. The CDR3 has 14 amino acids. Germline values: CDR1 SNHLY, CDR2 FYNNEI. V gave up 1 base and J gave up 6 bases, with 12 bases separating them.

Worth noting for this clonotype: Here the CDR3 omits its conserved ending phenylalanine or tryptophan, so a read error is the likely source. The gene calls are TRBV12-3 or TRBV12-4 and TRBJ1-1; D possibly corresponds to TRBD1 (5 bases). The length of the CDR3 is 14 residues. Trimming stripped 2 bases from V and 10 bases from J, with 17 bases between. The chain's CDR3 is CASSLKRDFLGAFL. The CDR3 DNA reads TGTGCCAGCAGTTTAAAACGGGACTTCCTAGGAGCTTTCCTT.

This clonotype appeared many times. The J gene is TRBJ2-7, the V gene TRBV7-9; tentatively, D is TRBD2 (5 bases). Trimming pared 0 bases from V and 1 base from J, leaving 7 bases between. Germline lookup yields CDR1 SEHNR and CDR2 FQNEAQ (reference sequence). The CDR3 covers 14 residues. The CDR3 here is CASSLAGVSYEQYF. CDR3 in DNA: TGTGCCAGCAGCTTAGCGGGAGTTTCCTACGAGCAGTACTTC. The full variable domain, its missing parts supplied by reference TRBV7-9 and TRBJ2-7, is DTGVSQNPRHKITKRGQNVTFRCDPISEHNRLYWYRQTLGQGPEFLTYFQNEAQLEKSRLLSDRFSAERPKGSFSTLEIQRTEQGDSAMYLCASSLAGVSYEQYFGPGTRLTVT.

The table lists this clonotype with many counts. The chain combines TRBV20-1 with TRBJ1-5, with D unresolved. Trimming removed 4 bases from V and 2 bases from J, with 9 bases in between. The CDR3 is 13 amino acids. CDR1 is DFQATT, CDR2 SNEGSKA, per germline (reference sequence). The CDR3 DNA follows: TGCAGTGCTACGGACGGCCGCAATCAGCCCCAGCATTTT. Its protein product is CSATDGRNQPQHF.

The CDR3 bases are TGTGCCAGCAGTGGACAGGGGGATTCACCCCTCCACTTT. Amino acids: CASSGQGDSPLHF. The chain is built from TRBV4-2 and TRBJ1-6; TRBD1 aligns across 10 bases. The length of the CDR3 is 13 residues. The junction had 1 base not matched to a gene; V was cut back by 6 bases and J by 8 bases. Germline loops: CDR1 LGHNA, CDR2 YNFKEQ.

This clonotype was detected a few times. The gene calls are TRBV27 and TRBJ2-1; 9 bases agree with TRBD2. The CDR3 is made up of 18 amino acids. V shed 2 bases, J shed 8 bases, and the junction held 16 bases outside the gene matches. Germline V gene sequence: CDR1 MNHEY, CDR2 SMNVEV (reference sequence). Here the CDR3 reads CASSLLGVAGAGKDEQFF. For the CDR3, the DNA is TGTGCCAGCAGTTTACTTGGTGTAGCGGGAGCCGGCAAGGATGAGCAGTTCTTC.

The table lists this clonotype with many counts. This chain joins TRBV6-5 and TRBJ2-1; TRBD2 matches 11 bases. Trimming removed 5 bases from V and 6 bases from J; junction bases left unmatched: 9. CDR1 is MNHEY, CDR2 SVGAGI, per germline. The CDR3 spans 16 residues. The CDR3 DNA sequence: TGTGCCAGCAGTCCCGTCTTAGCGGGGGGGTCCAATGAGCAGTTCTTC. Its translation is CASSPVLAGGSNEQFF.

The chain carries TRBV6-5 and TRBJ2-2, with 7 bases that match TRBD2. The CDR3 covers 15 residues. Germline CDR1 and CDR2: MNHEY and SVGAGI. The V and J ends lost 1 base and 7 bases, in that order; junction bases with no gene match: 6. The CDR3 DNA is TGTGCCAGCAGTTACTACGGCGGGAGTGGCGGGGAGCTGTTTTTT. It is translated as CASSYYGGSGGELFF.

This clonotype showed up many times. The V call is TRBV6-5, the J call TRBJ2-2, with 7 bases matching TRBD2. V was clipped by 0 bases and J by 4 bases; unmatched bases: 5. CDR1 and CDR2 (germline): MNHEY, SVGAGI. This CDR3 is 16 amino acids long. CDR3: CASSYSGGSGTGELFF. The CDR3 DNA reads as TGTGCCAGCAGTTACTCGGGCGGGAGTGGCACCGGGGAGCTGTTTTTT.

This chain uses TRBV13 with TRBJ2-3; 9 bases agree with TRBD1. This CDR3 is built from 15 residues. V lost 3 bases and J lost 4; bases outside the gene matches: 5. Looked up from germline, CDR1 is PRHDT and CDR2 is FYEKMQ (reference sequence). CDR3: CASSFGTGGADTQYF. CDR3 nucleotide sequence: TGTGCCAGCAGCTTCGGCACAGGGGGCGCAGATACGCAGTATTTT.

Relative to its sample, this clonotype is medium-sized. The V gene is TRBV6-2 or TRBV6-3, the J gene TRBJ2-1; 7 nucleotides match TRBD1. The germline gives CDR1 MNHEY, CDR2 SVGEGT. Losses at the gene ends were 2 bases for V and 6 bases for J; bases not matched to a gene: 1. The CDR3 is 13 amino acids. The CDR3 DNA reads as TGTGCCAGCAGTTACACAGGGGTCAATGAGCAGTTCTTC. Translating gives CASSYTGVNEQFF.

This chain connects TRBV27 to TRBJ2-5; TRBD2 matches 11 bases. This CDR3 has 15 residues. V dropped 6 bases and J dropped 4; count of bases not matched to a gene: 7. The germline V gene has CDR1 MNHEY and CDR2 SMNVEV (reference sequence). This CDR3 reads CASSLTSGSVETQYF. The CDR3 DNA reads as TGTGCCAGCAGCCTCACTAGCGGGAGCGTAGAGACCCAGTACTTC.

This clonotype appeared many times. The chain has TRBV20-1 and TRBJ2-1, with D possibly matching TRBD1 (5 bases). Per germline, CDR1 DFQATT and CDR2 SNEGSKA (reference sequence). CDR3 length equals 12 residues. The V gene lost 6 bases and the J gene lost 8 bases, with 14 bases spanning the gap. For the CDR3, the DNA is TGCAGTGCGCTCGACCAGGGCCATGAGCAGTTCTTC. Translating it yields CSALDQGHEQFF.

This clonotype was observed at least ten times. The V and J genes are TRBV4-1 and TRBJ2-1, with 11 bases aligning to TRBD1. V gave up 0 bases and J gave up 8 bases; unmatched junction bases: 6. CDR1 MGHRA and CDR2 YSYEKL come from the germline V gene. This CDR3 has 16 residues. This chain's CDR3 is CASSQDRGQGAHEQFF. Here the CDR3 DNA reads TGCGCCAGCAGCCAAGATCGAGGACAGGGGGCCCATGAGCAGTTCTTC.

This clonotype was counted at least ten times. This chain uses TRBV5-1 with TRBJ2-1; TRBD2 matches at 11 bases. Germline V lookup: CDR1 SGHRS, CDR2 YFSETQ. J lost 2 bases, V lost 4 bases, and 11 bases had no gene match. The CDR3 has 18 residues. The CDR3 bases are TGCGCCAGCAGCCTTAGGACTAGCGGGTTTACGGCCTACAATGAGCAGTTCTTC. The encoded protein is CASSLRTSGFTAYNEQFF.

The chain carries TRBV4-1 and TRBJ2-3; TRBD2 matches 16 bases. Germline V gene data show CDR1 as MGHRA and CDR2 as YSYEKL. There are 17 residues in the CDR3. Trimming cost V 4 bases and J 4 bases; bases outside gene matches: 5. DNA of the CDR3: TGCGCCAGCAGCCCCGGGACTAGCGGGAGGGCGTCAGATACGCAGTATTTT. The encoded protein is CASSPGTSGRASDTQYF.

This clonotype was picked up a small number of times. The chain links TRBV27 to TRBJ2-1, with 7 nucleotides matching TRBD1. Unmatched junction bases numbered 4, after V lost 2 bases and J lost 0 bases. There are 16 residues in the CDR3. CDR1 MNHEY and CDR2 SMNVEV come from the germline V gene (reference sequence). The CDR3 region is CASSLRGQSSYNEQFF. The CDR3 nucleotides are TGTGCCAGCAGTTTAAGGGGACAGTCCTCCTACAATGAGCAGTTCTTC.

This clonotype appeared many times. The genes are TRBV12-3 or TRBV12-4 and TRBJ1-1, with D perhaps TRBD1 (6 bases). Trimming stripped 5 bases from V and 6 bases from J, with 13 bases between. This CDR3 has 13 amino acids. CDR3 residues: CASSPFRGPEAFF. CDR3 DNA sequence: TGTGCCAGCAGTCCGTTCAGGGGACCTGAAGCTTTCTTT.

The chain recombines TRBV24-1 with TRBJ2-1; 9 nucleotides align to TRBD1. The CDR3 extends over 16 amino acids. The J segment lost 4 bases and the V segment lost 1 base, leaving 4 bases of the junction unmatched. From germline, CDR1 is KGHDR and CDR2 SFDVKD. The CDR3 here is CATSDLQGADYNEQFF. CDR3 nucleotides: TGTGCCACCAGTGATTTACAGGGGGCGGATTACAATGAGCAGTTCTTC.

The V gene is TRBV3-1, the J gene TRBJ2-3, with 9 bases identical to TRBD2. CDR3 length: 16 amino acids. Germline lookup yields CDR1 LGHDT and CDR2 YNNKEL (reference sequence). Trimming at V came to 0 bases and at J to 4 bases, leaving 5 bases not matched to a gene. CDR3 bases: TGTGCCAGCAGCCAAGATTTAGCGGGAGTACCAGATACGCAGTATTTT. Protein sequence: CASSQDLAGVPDTQYF.

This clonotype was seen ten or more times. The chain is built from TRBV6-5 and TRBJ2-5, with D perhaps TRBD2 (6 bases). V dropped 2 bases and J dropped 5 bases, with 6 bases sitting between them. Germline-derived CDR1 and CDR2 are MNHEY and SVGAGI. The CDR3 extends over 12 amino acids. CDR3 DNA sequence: TGTGCCAGCAGTTACGGGGGGGAGACCCAGTACTTC. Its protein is CASSYGGETQYF.

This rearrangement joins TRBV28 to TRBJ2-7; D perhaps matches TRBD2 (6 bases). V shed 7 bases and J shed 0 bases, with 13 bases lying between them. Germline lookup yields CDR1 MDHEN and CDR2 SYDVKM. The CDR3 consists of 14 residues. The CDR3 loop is CASTSGGTSYEQYF. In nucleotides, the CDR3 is TGTGCCAGCACCTCTGGGGGGACCTCCTACGAGCAGTACTTC.

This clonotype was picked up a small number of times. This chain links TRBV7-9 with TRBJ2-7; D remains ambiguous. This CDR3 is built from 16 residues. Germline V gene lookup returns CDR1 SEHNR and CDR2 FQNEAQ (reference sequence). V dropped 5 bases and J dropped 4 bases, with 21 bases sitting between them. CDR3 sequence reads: CASSPPLNTNEYEQYF. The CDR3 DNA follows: TGTGCCAGCAGCCCCCCGCTCAACACCAATGAATACGAGCAGTACTTC.

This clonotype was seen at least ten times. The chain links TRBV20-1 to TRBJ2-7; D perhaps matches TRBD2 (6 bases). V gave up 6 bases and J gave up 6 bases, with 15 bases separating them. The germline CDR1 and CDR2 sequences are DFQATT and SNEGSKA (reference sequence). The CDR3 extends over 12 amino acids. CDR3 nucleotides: TGCAGTGCGGTCCTACTAGCACGCGAGCAGTACTTC. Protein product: CSAVLLAREQYF.